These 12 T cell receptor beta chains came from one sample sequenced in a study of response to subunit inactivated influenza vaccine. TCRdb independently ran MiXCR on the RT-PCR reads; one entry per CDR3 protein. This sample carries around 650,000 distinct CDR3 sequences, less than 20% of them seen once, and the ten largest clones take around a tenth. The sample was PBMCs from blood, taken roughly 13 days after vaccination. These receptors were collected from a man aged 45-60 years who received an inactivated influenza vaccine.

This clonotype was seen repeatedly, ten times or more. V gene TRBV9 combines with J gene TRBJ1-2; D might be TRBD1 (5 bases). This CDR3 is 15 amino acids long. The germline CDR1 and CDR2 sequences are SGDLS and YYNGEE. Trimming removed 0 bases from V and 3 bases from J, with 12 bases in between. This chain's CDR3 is CASSVEKGPHYGYTF. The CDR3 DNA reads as TGTGCCAGCAGCGTAGAAAAGGGACCTCACTATGGCTACACCTTC.

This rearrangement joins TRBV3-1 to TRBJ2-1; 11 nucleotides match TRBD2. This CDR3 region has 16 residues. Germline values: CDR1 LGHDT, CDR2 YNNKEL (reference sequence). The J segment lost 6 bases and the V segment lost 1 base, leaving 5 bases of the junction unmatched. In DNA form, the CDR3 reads TGTGCCAGCAGCCAAGCCGGGACTAGCGGAAGCAATGAGCAGTTCTTC. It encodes CASSQAGTSGSNEQFF.

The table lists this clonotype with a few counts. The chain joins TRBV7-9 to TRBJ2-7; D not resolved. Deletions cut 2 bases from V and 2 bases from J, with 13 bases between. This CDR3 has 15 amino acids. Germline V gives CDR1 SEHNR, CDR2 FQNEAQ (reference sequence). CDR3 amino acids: CASSLNTQATYEQYF. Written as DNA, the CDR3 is TGTGCCAGCAGCTTAAACACCCAGGCGACCTACGAGCAGTACTTC.

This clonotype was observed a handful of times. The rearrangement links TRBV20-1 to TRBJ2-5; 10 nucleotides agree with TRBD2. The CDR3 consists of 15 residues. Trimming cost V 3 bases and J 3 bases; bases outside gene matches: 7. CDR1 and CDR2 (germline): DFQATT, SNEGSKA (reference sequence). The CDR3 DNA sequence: TGCAGTGCTAGCTACAGCGGGGGGGTGAAAGAGACCCAGTACTTC. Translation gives CSASYSGGVKETQYF.

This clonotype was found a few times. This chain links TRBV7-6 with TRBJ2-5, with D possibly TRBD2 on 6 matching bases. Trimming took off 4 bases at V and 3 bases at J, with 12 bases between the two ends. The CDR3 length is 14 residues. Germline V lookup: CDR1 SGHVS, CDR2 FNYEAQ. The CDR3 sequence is CASSSRDSEETQYF. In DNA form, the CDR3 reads TGTGCCAGCAGCTCCCGGGACTCAGAAGAGACCCAGTACTTC.

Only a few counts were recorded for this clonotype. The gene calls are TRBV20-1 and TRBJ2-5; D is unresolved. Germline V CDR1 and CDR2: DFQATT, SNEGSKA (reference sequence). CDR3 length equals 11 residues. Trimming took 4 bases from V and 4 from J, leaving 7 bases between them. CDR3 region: CSATGIETQYF. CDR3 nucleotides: TGCAGTGCTACAGGCATAGAGACCCAGTACTTC.

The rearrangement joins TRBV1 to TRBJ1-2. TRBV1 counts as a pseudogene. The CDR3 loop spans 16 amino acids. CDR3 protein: CTSSQAITWGLYGYTF. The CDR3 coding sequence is TGCACCAGCAGCCAAGCAATCACTTGGGGTCTTTATGGCTACACCTTC.

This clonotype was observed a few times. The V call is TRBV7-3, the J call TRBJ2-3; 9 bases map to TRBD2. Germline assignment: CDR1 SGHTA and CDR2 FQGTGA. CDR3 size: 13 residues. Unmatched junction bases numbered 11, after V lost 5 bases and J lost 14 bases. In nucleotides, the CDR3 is TGTGCCAGCAGCGCCCCCTCTAGCGGGGTTTGGTATTTT. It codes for CASSAPSSGVWYF.

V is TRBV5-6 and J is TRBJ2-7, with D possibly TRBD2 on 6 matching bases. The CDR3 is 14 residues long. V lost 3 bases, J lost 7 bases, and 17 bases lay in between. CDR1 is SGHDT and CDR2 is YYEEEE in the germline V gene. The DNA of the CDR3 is TGTGCCAGCAGCTCTCGACTAGTTCTGGGAGAGCAGTACTTC. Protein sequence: CASSSRLVLGEQYF. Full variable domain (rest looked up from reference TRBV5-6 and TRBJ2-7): DAGVTQSPTHLIKTRGQQVTLRCSPKSGHDTVSWYQQALGQGPQFIFQYYEEEERQRGNFPDRFSGHQFPNYSSELNVNALLLGDSALYLCASSSRLVLGEQYFGPGTRLTVT.

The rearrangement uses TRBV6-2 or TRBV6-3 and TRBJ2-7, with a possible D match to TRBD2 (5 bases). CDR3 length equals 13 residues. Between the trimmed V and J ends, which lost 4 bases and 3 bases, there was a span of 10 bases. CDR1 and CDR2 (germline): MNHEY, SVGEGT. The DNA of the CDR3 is TGTGCCAGCAGTTCCGACGCGGGCTACGAGCAGTACTTC. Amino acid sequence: CASSSDAGYEQYF.

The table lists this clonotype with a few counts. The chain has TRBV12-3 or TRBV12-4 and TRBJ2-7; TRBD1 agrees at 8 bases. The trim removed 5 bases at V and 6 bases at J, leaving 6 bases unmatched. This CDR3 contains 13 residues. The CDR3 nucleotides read TGTGCCAGCAGTACAGGACAGGGCTCCGAGCAGTACTTC. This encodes CASSTGQGSEQYF.

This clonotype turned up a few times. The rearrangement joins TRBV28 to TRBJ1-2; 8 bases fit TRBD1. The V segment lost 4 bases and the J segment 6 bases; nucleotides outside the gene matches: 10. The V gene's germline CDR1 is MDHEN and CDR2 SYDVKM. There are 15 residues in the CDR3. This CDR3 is CASSSPRSGQDGYTF. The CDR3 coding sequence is TGTGCCAGCAGTTCCCCGAGGTCGGGACAGGATGGCTACACCTTC.